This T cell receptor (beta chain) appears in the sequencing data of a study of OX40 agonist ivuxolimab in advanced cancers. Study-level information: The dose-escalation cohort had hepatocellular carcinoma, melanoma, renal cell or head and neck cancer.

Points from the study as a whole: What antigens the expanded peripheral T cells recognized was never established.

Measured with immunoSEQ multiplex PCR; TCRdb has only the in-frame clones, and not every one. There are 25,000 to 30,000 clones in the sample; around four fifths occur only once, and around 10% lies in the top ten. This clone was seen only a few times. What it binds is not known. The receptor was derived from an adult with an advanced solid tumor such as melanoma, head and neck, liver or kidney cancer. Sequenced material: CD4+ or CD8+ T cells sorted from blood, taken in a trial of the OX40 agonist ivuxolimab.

CDR3 amino acids: CASSGGQEINYGYTF. The CDR3 DNA reads as TGTGCCAGCAGCGGGGGACAGGAGATTAACTATGGCTACACCTTC. The V call is TRBV5-4, the J call TRBJ1-2; 8 bases agree with TRBD1. CDR3 length equals 15 residues. J was trimmed by 1 base and V by 4 bases; bases with no gene match: 6. CDR1 and CDR2 (germline): SGHNT, YYREEE (reference sequence). The variable domain in full, completed from reference TRBV5-4 and TRBJ1-2, reads ETGVTQSPTHLIKTRGQQVTLRCSSQSGHNTVSWYQQALGQGPQFIFQYYREEENGRGNFPPRFSGLQFPNYSSELNVNALELDDSALYLCASSGGQEINYGYTFGSGTRLTVV.